The sequence of this T cell receptor beta chain was determined in a study of T cells in pancreatic ductal adenocarcinoma. Study results and limitations: The resected cohort was biased toward the minority with early-stage disease. Enrichment of CD45RO+ effector over naive T cells in tumors may bias clonality. Blood had more productive templates and about 7.9-fold more unique clonotypes than tumor. Blood clonality (about 0.069) did not differ significantly from tumor (about 0.11).

The method was immunoSEQ multiplex PCR; TCRdb's version includes in-frame clones alone and lacks a portion of them. The sample lists over 85,000 clones, about 96% occurring once. CDR1 is LNHDA and CDR2 is SQIVND in the germline V gene (reference sequence). The V and J ends lost 0 bases and 8 bases respectively, with 16 bases between them. The CDR3 is made up of 16 amino acids. The selected patients with pancreatic ductal adenocarcinoma had surgery but no neoadjuvant therapy. As concerns this clone: The antigen remains undetermined.

Sequencing input: PBMCs. This sequence originates from a human donor with pancreatic ductal adenocarcinoma. This chain uses TRBV19 with TRBJ2-2, with TRBD1 as a possible D gene (6 bases). CDR3 residues: CASSIDNQGQGGELFF. In DNA, the CDR3 is TGTGCCAGTAGTATAGATAACCAGGGACAAGGTGGGGAGCTGTTTTTT. Full variable domain (remainder filled in from reference TRBV19 and TRBJ2-2): DGGITQSPKYLFRKEGQNVTLSCEQNLNHDAMYWYRQDPGQGLRLIYYSQIVNDFQKGDIAEGYSVSREKKESFPLTVTSAQKNPTAFYLCASSIDNQGQGGELFFGEGSRLTVL.